One sample yielded the 5 T cell receptor beta chains listed below, sequenced in a study of T cells in Graves' hyperthyroidism and ophthalmopathy. Regions amplified from RNA transcripts were the TCR beta CDR3 regions. The study used the HTBI primer set for a first-round RT-PCR of the TCR CDR3. TCRdb passed the multiplex PCR reads through MiXCR, listing each CDR3 protein once. The sample gives 540,000 or so distinct CDR3 sequences, 46% of which show up once; 15% to 20% is in the top ten. Input material: peripheral blood or thyroid tissue (not recorded which). These receptor sequences come from an adult woman with Graves' disease, either hyperthyroidism or ophthalmopathy (not recorded which).

The rearrangement links TRBV7-2 to TRBJ2-5, with D tentatively TRBD2 (5 bases). The germline V gene encodes CDR1 SGHTA and CDR2 FQGNSA. The V gene lost 5 bases and the J gene lost 4 bases, with 11 bases spanning the gap. The CDR3 is 13 amino acids. The CDR3 coding sequence is TGTGCCAGCAGCGGTAGTAGCGCAGAGACCCAGTACTTC. Its protein product is CASSGSSAETQYF.

The gene calls are TRBV27 and TRBJ1-6; maybe TRBD1 (5 bases). V dropped 5 bases and J dropped 7 bases, with 18 bases sitting between them. The CDR3 loop spans 16 amino acids. CDR1 and CDR2 from the germline V gene are MNHEY and SMNVEV (reference sequence). This CDR3 reads CASSPLGRSPNSPLHF. CDR3 DNA: TGTGCCAGCAGTCCTCTGGGACGGAGCCCGAATTCACCCCTCCACTTT.

This clonotype was counted at least ten times. CDR3 sequence reads: CASSSWGVDREKLFF. DNA of the CDR3: TGTGCCAGCAGCTCTTGGGGAGTAGATCGGGAAAAACTGTTTTTT. The V call is TRBV11-2, the J call TRBJ1-4; no clear D gene. Trimming removed 4 bases from V and 8 bases from J, with 17 bases in between. The CDR3 contains 15 residues. Germline CDR1 and CDR2: SGHAT and FQNNGV.

This clonotype was detected only a few times. The chain has TRBV9 and TRBJ1-2; weak D call: TRBD1 (5 bases). The V gene lost 3 bases and the J gene lost 4 bases, with 16 bases spanning the gap. Germline V gene sequence: CDR1 SGDLS, CDR2 YYNGEE. CDR3 size: 15 residues. The CDR3 is CASSGSRDAGYGYTF. The CDR3 DNA reads as TGTGCCAGCAGCGGATCCCGGGACGCGGGCTATGGCTACACCTTC. Supplemented by reference TRBV9 and TRBJ1-2, the full variable domain reads DSGVTQTPKHLITATGQRVTLRCSPRSGDLSVYWYQQSLDQGLQFLIQYYNGEERAKGNILERFSAQQFPDLHSELNLSSLELGDSALYFCASSGSRDAGYGYTFGSGTRLTVV.

The rearrangement joins TRBV7-9 to TRBJ2-7; D is possibly TRBD1 or TRBD2 (5 bases each). The CDR3 consists of 13 residues. Trimming removed 2 bases at V and 3 bases at J, with 8 bases between. CDR1 is SEHNR, CDR2 FQNEAQ, per germline (reference sequence). In nucleotides, the CDR3 is TGTGCCAGCAGCTTAACGAGGGGCTACGAGCAGTACTTC. Amino acids: CASSLTRGYEQYF.